One and the same sample provided the 26 T cell receptor beta chains below, sequenced in a study of T cells in Graves' hyperthyroidism and ophthalmopathy. Researchers amplified the TCR beta CDR3 regions from RNA transcripts. HTBI primers drove first-round RT-PCR of the TCR CDR3. MiXCR, run by TCRdb on the multiplex PCR reads, gives a single entry per CDR3 protein. The sample carries roughly 570,000 distinct CDR3 sequences, 15% to 19% recorded once. The sample consisted of blood. These receptor sequences come from a woman aged 30 to 39 with Graves' hyperthyroidism.

Details on this clonotype: This could be a read error, since a much larger clone is one nucleotide away. The J gene is TRBJ2-1, the V gene TRBV24-1, with 9 bases that match TRBD2. The CDR3 covers 16 residues. In germline, CDR1 is KGHDR, CDR2 SFDVKD. CDR3 nucleotides: TGTGCCACCAGTGATCCGCGGGGGGGATCCTACAATGAGCGGTTCTTC. This codes for CATSDPRGGSYNERFF.

This chain links TRBV19 with TRBJ2-4; 14 bases are a match to TRBD2. This CDR3 has 18 residues. Germline trimming cut 3 bases from V and 7 bases from J; bases unmatched to any gene: 11. The germline gives CDR1 LNHDA, CDR2 SQIVND (reference sequence). CDR3 loop: CASSILFGTSGRENIQYF. CDR3 bases: TGTGCCAGTAGTATCTTGTTTGGGACTAGCGGGAGAGAGAACATTCAGTACTTC. Together with reference TRBV19 and TRBJ2-4, the CDR3 gives the full variable domain: DGGITQSPKYLFRKEGQNVTLSCEQNLNHDAMYWYRQDPGQGLRLIYYSQIVNDFQKGDIAEGYSVSREKKESFPLTVTSAQKNPTAFYLCASSILFGTSGRENIQYFGAGTRLSVL.

This clonotype came up a few times. The chain couples TRBV3-1 to TRBJ2-3; 9 bases map to TRBD2. From germline, CDR1 is LGHDT and CDR2 YNNKEL (reference sequence). CDR3 length: 15 residues. With 2 bases clipped from V and 3 bases from J, the junction kept 3 bases outside the gene matches. CDR3 coding DNA: TGTGCCAGCAGCCAAAGGACTAGCGAAACAGATACGCAGTATTTT. Its translation: CASSQRTSETDTQYF.

This clonotype appeared many times. The chain employs TRBV20-1 and TRBJ2-1, with 13 bases lining up with TRBD2. V shed 6 bases and J 1 base; nucleotides not matched to a gene: 9. The CDR3 runs to 17 residues. Germline CDR1 DFQATT, CDR2 SNEGSKA (reference sequence). DNA of the CDR3: TGCAGTGCCCGCGGACTAGCGGGAGAGAGGTCCTACAATGAGCAGTTCTTC. Protein sequence: CSARGLAGERSYNEQFF.

This clonotype appeared a few times. The chain joins TRBV30 to TRBJ2-7; 8 nucleotides match TRBD2. Unmatched junction bases numbered 9, after V lost 1 base and J lost 1 base. The CDR3 is made up of 16 amino acids. CDR1 GTSNPN and CDR2 SVGIG come from the germline V gene (reference sequence). The chain's CDR3 is CAWSDPTSGISYEQYF. The CDR3 bases are TGTGCCTGGAGTGACCCCACTAGCGGTATTTCCTACGAGCAGTACTTC. Together with reference TRBV30 and TRBJ2-7, the CDR3 gives the full variable domain: SQTIHQWPATLVQPVGSPLSLECTVEGTSNPNLYWYRQAAGRGLQLLFYSVGIGQISSEVPQNLSASRPQDRQFILSSKKLLLSDSGFYLCAWSDPTSGISYEQYFGPGTRLTVT.

The table lists this clonotype with many counts. The V gene is TRBV29-1, the J gene TRBJ2-5; TRBD1 matches at 9 bases. Germline trimming cut 7 bases from V and 5 bases from J; bases unmatched to any gene: 8. This CDR3 comprises 13 residues. Germline V gene lookup returns CDR1 SQVTM and CDR2 ANQGSEA. DNA of the CDR3: TGCAGCGGCCACTGGACAGGGGTCGAGACCCAGTACTTC. It translates to CSGHWTGVETQYF.

This clonotype was observed many times. This sequence joins TRBV3-1 and TRBJ2-1, with D hard to call. Between the trimmed V and J ends, which lost 3 bases and 5 bases, there was a span of 5 bases. The CDR3 is made up of 12 amino acids. Germline CDR1 reads LGHDT; CDR2 reads YNNKEL (reference sequence). The CDR3 coding sequence is TGTGCCAGCAGCCAGAGCAACAATGAGCAGTTCTTC. It encodes CASSQSNNEQFF.

This clonotype has ten or more counts. The chain recombines TRBV3-1 with TRBJ2-3, with TRBD2 matching over 7 bases. Germline values: CDR1 LGHDT, CDR2 YNNKEL (reference sequence). The V gene end was trimmed by 1 base and the J gene end by 2 bases; junction bases not matched to a gene: 3. The CDR3 consists of 15 residues. CDR3: CASSQAGGPTDTQYF. The DNA for the CDR3 is TGTGCCAGCAGCCAAGCGGGAGGCCCCACAGATACGCAGTATTTT.

Many counts were recorded for this clonotype. This chain connects TRBV6-1 to TRBJ1-5, with D possibly being TRBD1 (6 bases). V gave up 5 bases and J gave up 4 bases, with 9 bases separating them. The CDR3 extends over 13 amino acids. Germline V gene sequence: CDR1 MNHNS, CDR2 SASEGT. The CDR3 DNA reads as TGTGCCAGCAGTAACGACAGGAATCAGCCCCAGCATTTT. This translates into CASSNDRNQPQHF.

This clonotype was observed a few times. This chain joins TRBV4-1 and TRBJ2-7, with D uncertain. Germline loops: CDR1 MGHRA, CDR2 YSYEKL. The CDR3 is 13 residues long. V was pared by 1 base and J by 3 bases, with 7 bases between. CDR3 amino acids: CASSQGPDYEQYF. DNA for the CDR3: TGCGCCAGCAGCCAAGGGCCTGACTACGAGCAGTACTTC.

This chain joins TRBV5-6 and TRBJ1-6, with TRBD1 as a possible D gene (5 bases). There are 15 residues in the CDR3. The V end lost 6 bases, the J end lost 6 bases, and 16 bases lay between the germline ends. CDR1 is SGHDT and CDR2 is YYEEEE in the germline V gene. The CDR3 bases are TGTGCCAGCAATATTAGGGGACGCAGTAATTCACCCCTCCACTTT. Its translation is CASNIRGRSNSPLHF.

This clonotype was counted between two and nine times. Written as DNA, the CDR3 is TGTGCCAGCAGCATAGGGACCAAGGGCCTCCACTTT. It yields the protein CASSIGTKGLHF. The chain employs TRBV7-9 and TRBJ1-6; tentatively, D is TRBD1 (5 bases). V lost 5 bases and J lost 15, with 14 bases in between. CDR3 length: 12 amino acids. Germline assignment: CDR1 SEHNR and CDR2 FQNEAQ (reference sequence).

The chain employs TRBV7-9 and TRBJ2-2; D is possibly TRBD1 or TRBD2 (5 bases each). The CDR3 length is 16 residues. Per germline, CDR1 SEHNR and CDR2 FQNEAQ (reference sequence). The V and J ends lost 6 bases and 6 bases respectively, with 20 bases between them. DNA for the CDR3: TGTGCCAGCAGGTTTTTTCCGGGACGGACTCCCGGGGAGCTGTTTTTT. Translation gives CASRFFPGRTPGELFF.

Many counts were recorded for this clonotype. The chain uses TRBV7-8 and TRBJ2-1; 10 positions agree with TRBD1. CDR3 length: 14 amino acids. The germline V gene encodes CDR1 SGHVS and CDR2 FQNEAQ. After removal of 7 bases from V and 4 bases from J, the junction contained 4 bases not matched to a gene. CDR3 loop: CASIRDRGYNEQFF. The CDR3 region has the DNA TGTGCCAGCATAAGGGACAGGGGTTACAATGAGCAGTTCTTC.

This clonotype was picked up many times. V and J are TRBV20-1 and TRBJ2-1; D gene unclear. The CDR3 totals 15 residues. Trimming took 0 bases from V and 0 from J, leaving 9 bases between them. Germline V gives CDR1 DFQATT, CDR2 SNEGSKA (reference sequence). The CDR3 coding sequence is TGCAGTGCTAGAGATTACGAGAGCTCCTACAATGAGCAGTTCTTC. Its translation: CSARDYESSYNEQFF.

This chain links TRBV28 with TRBJ2-7; 10 nucleotides agree with TRBD1. Germline V gives CDR1 MDHEN, CDR2 SYDVKM. This CDR3 has 16 amino acids. The junction had 6 bases not matched to a gene; V was cut back by 1 base and J by 3 bases. CDR3 nucleotides: TGTGCCAGCAGTTTATTCGACAGGGGGCTTGACTACGAGCAGTACTTC. It specifies CASSLFDRGLDYEQYF.

The table lists this clonotype with many counts. The rearrangement uses TRBV7-9 and TRBJ2-1; unclear D gene. The CDR3 has 12 residues. Trimming took 3 bases from V and 9 from J, leaving 9 bases between them. Germline values: CDR1 SEHNR, CDR2 FQNEAQ (reference sequence). CDR3 sequence (DNA): TGTGCCAGCAGCTTCGGGTTCCGTGAGCAGTTCTTC. Protein sequence: CASSFGFREQFF.

Many counts were recorded for this clonotype. This chain joins TRBV2 and TRBJ1-5; D possibly corresponds to TRBD1 (5 bases). The CDR3 has 17 amino acids. V dropped 7 bases and J dropped 2 bases, with 21 bases sitting between them. Germline-derived CDR1 and CDR2 are SNHLY and FYNNEI. This CDR3 reads CASIKRRDPNGNQPQHF. CDR3 DNA sequence: TGTGCCAGCATCAAGCGGAGGGACCCTAATGGCAATCAGCCCCAGCATTTT.

This clonotype was picked up many times. The chain uses TRBV6-1 and TRBJ1-4; maybe TRBD1 (5 bases). Germline CDR1 MNHNS, CDR2 SASEGT. The CDR3 spans 14 residues. V was cut by 6 bases and J by 4 bases, with 12 bases left in between. This CDR3 reads CASRRSRGNEKLFF. The CDR3 DNA reads as TGTGCCAGCAGACGTTCAAGGGGTAATGAAAAACTGTTTTTT.

This clonotype was counted a few times. V gene TRBV6-1 combines with J gene TRBJ1-6; TRBD1 agrees at 8 bases. The CDR3 loop spans 16 amino acids. The V and J ends lost 6 bases and 8 bases, in that order; junction bases with no gene match: 12. Germline CDR1 and CDR2: MNHNS and SASEGT. CDR3 residues: CASSFLTRGRDSPLHF. CDR3 DNA: TGTGCCAGCAGCTTCCTAACCAGGGGGCGGGATTCACCCCTCCACTTT.

This clonotype was observed many times. CDR3: CASSWLQRDGNNEQFF. In DNA, the CDR3 is TGCGCCAGCAGCTGGCTTCAACGGGACGGAAACAATGAGCAGTTCTTC. This rearrangement joins TRBV5-1 to TRBJ2-1; D could derive from TRBD1 or TRBD2 (5 bases each). The CDR3 contains 16 residues. Trimming removed 3 bases from V and 5 bases from J, with 18 bases in between. The germline V gene has CDR1 SGHRS and CDR2 YFSETQ.

This clonotype was observed a handful of times. The chain carries TRBV19 and TRBJ2-3, with D unresolved. V was shortened by 5 bases and J by 0 bases, with 9 bases between the two germline ends. This CDR3 is built from 14 residues. Germline CDR1 and CDR2: LNHDA and SQIVND (reference sequence). CDR3 coding DNA: TGTGCCAGTAGTTCATCATCTAGCACAGATACGCAGTATTTT. It specifies CASSSSSSTDTQYF.

This clonotype was seen ten or more times. V usage is TRBV2 and J usage is TRBJ1-3, with D perhaps matching TRBD1 (6 bases). V shed 7 bases and J shed 0 bases, with 16 bases lying between them. Germline V gene data show CDR1 as SNHLY and CDR2 as FYNNEI. The CDR3 consists of 16 residues. The CDR3 region is CASINRAYLSGNTIYF. The CDR3 region has the DNA TGTGCCAGCATCAACAGGGCGTACCTCTCTGGAAACACCATATATTTT.

This clonotype was observed at least ten times. In nucleotides, the CDR3 is TGTGCCAGCGAAAGAGGGACTAGCCTTTACAATGAGCAGTTCTTC. Its protein product is CASERGTSLYNEQFF. The J gene is TRBJ2-1, the V gene TRBV2; TRBD2 agrees at 9 bases. The germline CDR1 and CDR2 sequences are SNHLY and FYNNEI. CDR3 size: 15 residues. V lost 8 bases, J lost 4 bases, and 9 bases stayed unmatched.

This clonotype has only a few counts. J is TRBJ2-7 and V is TRBV9; D perhaps matches TRBD2 (6 bases). The V end lost 3 bases, the J end lost 6 bases, and 10 bases lay between the germline ends. The CDR3 runs 12 residues. In germline, CDR1 is SGDLS, CDR2 YYNGEE. DNA of the CDR3: TGTGCCAGCAGCGGGAGAGCGGGCGAGCAGTACTTC. Protein: CASSGRAGEQYF.

There are many counts of this clonotype. V gene TRBV20-1 combines with J gene TRBJ2-5; 8 positions match TRBD1. The CDR3 is 13 amino acids. Germline V gene sequence: CDR1 DFQATT, CDR2 SNEGSKA (reference sequence). After removal of 6 bases from V and 1 base from J, the junction contained 4 bases not matched to a gene. CDR3 in amino acids: CSAETGVQETQYF. The CDR3 nucleotides are TGCAGTGCCGAGACAGGGGTCCAAGAGACCCAGTACTTC.